This section outlines one T cell receptor beta chain sequence together with its context. These data belong to a study of T cell responses to AZD1222 COVID-19 vaccine. The V and J ends lost 6 bases and 0 bases, in that order; junction bases with no gene match: 5. Germline V CDR1 and CDR2: SGHTA, FQGNSA. CDR3 length: 16 amino acids. Produced via immunoSEQ multiplex PCR; TCRdb's table is partial and in-frame only. Here the sample spans about 270,000 clones, about 94% being singletons. The V and J genes are TRBV7-2 and TRBJ2-5; TRBD2 agrees at 12 bases. The sequence was collected from an adult who received the AZD1222 COVID-19 vaccine. The starting material was peripheral blood, obtained 28 days after the second AZD1222 dose. CDR3 protein: CASSRTSGAYQETQYF. CDR3 DNA sequence: TGTGCCAGCAGTCGGACTAGCGGGGCGTACCAAGAGACCCAGTACTTC.